The entry below describes one T cell receptor (beta chain). Its cognate antigen is unknown. Trimming took 6 bases from V and 3 from J; bases not matched to a gene: 4. This CDR3 region has 14 residues. Germline lookup yields CDR1 SGDLS and CDR2 YYNGEE. The sample comes from a study of CD4+ T cells in melanoma. The study's findings and limits: Reportedly, melanoma neoantigen-specific CD4+ T cells showed varied differentiation states.

The assay was immunoSEQ multiplex PCR, and TCRdb's table has in-frame clones only and misses some. In the table there are over 100,000 clones, 92% of which are singletons. This clonotype was sampled from a human donor with melanoma. The sequenced sample consisted of peripheral blood. The V and J genes are TRBV9 and TRBJ2-1; 9 bases align to TRBD2. The CDR3 here is CASTSGTDYNEQFF. In DNA, the CDR3 is TGTGCCAGCACTAGCGGGACAGACTACAATGAGCAGTTCTTC. Supplemented by reference TRBV9 and TRBJ2-1, the full variable domain reads DSGVTQTPKHLITATGQRVTLRCSPRSGDLSVYWYQQSLDQGLQFLIQYYNGEERAKGNILERFSAQQFPDLHSELNLSSLELGDSALYFCASTSGTDYNEQFFGPGTRLTVL.